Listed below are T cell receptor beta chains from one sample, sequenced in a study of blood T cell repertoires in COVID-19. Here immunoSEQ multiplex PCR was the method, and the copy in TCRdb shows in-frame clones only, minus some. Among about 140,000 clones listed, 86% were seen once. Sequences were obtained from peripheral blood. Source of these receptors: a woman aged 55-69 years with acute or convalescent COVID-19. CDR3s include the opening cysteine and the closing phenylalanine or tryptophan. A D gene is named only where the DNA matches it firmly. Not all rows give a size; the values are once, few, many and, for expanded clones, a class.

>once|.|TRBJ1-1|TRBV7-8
CASSLVSDSNTEAFF
TGTGCCAGCAGCTTAGTGTCTGACAGCAACACTGAAGCTTTCTTT
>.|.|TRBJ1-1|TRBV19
CASSIVPDRNTEAFF
TGTGCCAGTAGTATAGTCCCTGACAGGAACACTGAAGCTTTCTTT
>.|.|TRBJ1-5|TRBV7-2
CASSLMRAGDQPQHF
TGTGCCAGCAGCTTAATGAGGGCAGGGGATCAGCCCCAGCATTTT
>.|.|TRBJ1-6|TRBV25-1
CASSVGGNSPLHF
TGTGCCAGCAGTGTGGGCGGGAATTCACCCCTCCACTTT
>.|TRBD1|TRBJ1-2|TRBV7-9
CASSPFQGAGYGYTF
TGTGCCAGCAGCCCATTCCAGGGGGCGGGCTATGGCTACACCTTC
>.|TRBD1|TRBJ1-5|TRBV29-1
CSVKEGQGGNQPQHF
TGCAGCGTTAAGGAGGGACAGGGAGGAAATCAGCCCCAGCATTTT
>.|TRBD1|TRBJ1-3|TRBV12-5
CASGLRQGADTIYF
TGTGCTAGTGGTTTGCGACAGGGGGCAGACACCATATATTTT
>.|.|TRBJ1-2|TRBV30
CAWSPVVAAYGYTF
TGTGCCTGGAGTCCTGTCGTGGCCGCTTATGGCTACACCTTC
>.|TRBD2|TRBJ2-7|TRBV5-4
CASSPGRGAISVQYF
TGTGCCAGCAGCCCCGGGCGGGGGGCGATTAGTGTGCAGTACTTC
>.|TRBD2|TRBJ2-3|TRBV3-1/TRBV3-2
CASSPLAGASTDTQYF
TGTGCCAGCAGCCCCCTAGCGGGGGCTAGCACAGATACGCAGTATTTT
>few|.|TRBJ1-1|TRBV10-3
CAISEARARNTEAFF
TGTGCCATCAGTGAAGCGAGGGCCCGGAACACTGAAGCTTTCTTT
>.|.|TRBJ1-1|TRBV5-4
CASTGSMGTEAFF
TGTGCCAGCACAGGCTCTATGGGCACTGAAGCTTTCTTT
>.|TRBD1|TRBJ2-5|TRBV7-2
CASSLVTGGETQYF
TGTGCCAGCAGCTTGGTTACAGGGGGAGAGACCCAGTACTTC
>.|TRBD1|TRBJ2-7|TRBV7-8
CASSIRQGPYEQYF
TGTGCCAGCAGCATCCGACAGGGGCCCTACGAGCAGTACTTC
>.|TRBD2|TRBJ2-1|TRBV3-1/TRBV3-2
CASSQASSGSYNEQFF
TGTGCCAGCAGCCAAGCGAGTAGCGGGAGCTACAATGAGCAGTTCTTC
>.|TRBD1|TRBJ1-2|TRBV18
CASSPGTGGYGYTF
TGTGCCAGCTCACCCGGGACAGGGGGCTATGGCTACACCTTC
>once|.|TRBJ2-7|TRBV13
CASSSPAGNYEQYF
TGTGCCAGCAGCAGTCCTGCAGGGAATTACGAGCAGTACTTC
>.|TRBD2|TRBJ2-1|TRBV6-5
CASSYSSLAAYNEQFF
TGTGCCAGCAGTTACTCCTCCCTAGCGGCTTACAATGAGCAGTTCTTC
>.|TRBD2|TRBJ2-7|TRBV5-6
CASSASGSYEQYF
TGTGCCAGCTCTGCTAGCGGGTCTTACGAGCAGTACTTC
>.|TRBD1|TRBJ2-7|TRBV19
CASSTTRQGGPQYF
TGTGCCAGTAGTACCACCCGACAGGGTGGGCCACAGTACTTC
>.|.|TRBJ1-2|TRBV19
CASSVRPGEYGYTF
TGTGCCAGTAGTGTTCGTCCAGGGGAGTACGGCTACACCTTC
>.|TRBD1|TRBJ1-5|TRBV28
CASSRLTGTGPNQPQHF
TGTGCCAGCAGTCGACTCACCGGGACAGGCCCTAATCAGCCCCAGCATTTT
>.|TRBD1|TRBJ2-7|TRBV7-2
CASSLDRDSRRYEQYF
TGTGCCAGCAGCTTAGACCGGGACAGCCGGCGTTACGAGCAGTACTTC
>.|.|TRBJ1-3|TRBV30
CAWSVGAGRFGFGNTIYF
TGTGCCTGGAGTGTAGGGGCAGGGCGGTTTGGGTTTGGAAACACCATATATTTT
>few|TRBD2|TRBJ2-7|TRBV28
CASSSPSGGVSYEQYF
TGTGCCAGCAGTTCACCTAGCGGGGGGGTTTCCTACGAGCAGTACTTC
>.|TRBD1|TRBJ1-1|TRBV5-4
CASSIRTGMNTEAFF
TGTGCCAGCAGCATCCGGACAGGTATGAACACTGAAGCTTTCTTT